This paragraph reports one TCR beta chain. CD8+ and CD4+ T cells from blood underwent TCR beta sequencing. This specimen comes from a study of CD8 T cells in Susac syndrome. An amount of RNA that ranged from roughly 0.5 to 1 ug was reverse transcribed with random hexamers. The amplification used immunoSEQ multiplex PCR on TCR beta CDR3; it spanned 54 Vbeta and 13 Jbeta. TCRdb re-analysed the immunoSEQ multiplex PCR reads in MiXCR, keeping a single row per CDR3 protein. The table records about 200,000 distinct CDR3 sequences, more than 85% of them present only once. CDR3 length equals 16 residues. Trimming took 6 bases from V and 1 from J; bases not matched to a gene: 3. Germline V lookup: CDR1 MNHEY, CDR2 SVGEGT.

The sequence was obtained from a human donor with multiple sclerosis. The chain recombines TRBV6-2 or TRBV6-3 with TRBJ2-1; 13 bases align to TRBD2. The sequenced material came from CD4+ T cells from PBMCs. This CDR3 reads CASRGLAGRSYNEQFF. CDR3 DNA sequence: TGTGCCAGCAGGGGACTAGCGGGGAGGTCCTACAATGAGCAGTTCTTC.